The clone carrying this T cell receptor (beta chain) was seen only once. The CDR3 loop spans 14 amino acids. Germline V gene sequence: CDR1 KGHSH, CDR2 LQKENI. V shed 5 bases and J shed 1 base, with 11 bases lying between them. Per the study methods: Reference gene primer amplification yielded estimated nucleated cell counts. The method was immunoSEQ multiplex PCR; TCRdb's version includes in-frame clones alone and lacks a portion of them. V and J calls and clone size come straight from that table; D and trimming were deduced from the DNA. The sample records about 120,000 clones, around 88% being singletons. The record originates from a study of blood T cell repertoires in COVID-19. Overall study: Samples taken during acute and convalescent COVID-19 were collected in the United States, Italy and Spain. Nucleic acid was either cDNA or gDNA, and it came from T cells, B-cell-depleted T cells, or PBMCs.

The receptor was isolated from a man aged 45-60 years with acute or convalescent COVID-19. V usage is TRBV18 and J usage is TRBJ1-1, with D perhaps TRBD1 (6 bases). Specimen: peripheral blood. The CDR3 sequence is CASSFGTPNTEAFF. CDR3 bases: TGTGCCAGCTCATTTGGGACACCGAACACTGAAGCTTTCTTT.